The TCR beta chain under discussion was sequenced for a study of blood T cell repertoires in COVID-19. Looking at the study overall: Acute-phase and convalescent COVID-19 samples originated in the United States, Italy and Spain. T cells, B-cell-depleted T cells, or PBMCs provided the cDNA or gDNA that served as material.

V was trimmed by 1 base and J by 2 bases, leaving 15 bases between them. The CDR3 extends over 16 amino acids. Germline loops: CDR1 SGHVS, CDR2 FQNEAQ. Per the study methods: For nucleated cells, counts were estimated from reference gene primer amplification. Measured with immunoSEQ multiplex PCR; TCRdb has only the in-frame clones, and not every one. V and J calls plus clone size are reproduced from that table; the DNA served to infer D and trimming. The sample consists of 80,000 to 95,000 clones, roughly 71% of them appearing once. The specimen sequenced was peripheral blood. The V gene is TRBV7-8, the J gene TRBJ2-7, with D possibly being TRBD1 (5 bases). This clonotype originated in a woman at least 80 years old with acute or convalescent COVID-19. CDR3 amino acids: CASSLGPAGLTYEQYF. The CDR3 DNA reads TGTGCCAGCAGCTTAGGACCCGCAGGGCTAACCTACGAGCAGTACTTC.